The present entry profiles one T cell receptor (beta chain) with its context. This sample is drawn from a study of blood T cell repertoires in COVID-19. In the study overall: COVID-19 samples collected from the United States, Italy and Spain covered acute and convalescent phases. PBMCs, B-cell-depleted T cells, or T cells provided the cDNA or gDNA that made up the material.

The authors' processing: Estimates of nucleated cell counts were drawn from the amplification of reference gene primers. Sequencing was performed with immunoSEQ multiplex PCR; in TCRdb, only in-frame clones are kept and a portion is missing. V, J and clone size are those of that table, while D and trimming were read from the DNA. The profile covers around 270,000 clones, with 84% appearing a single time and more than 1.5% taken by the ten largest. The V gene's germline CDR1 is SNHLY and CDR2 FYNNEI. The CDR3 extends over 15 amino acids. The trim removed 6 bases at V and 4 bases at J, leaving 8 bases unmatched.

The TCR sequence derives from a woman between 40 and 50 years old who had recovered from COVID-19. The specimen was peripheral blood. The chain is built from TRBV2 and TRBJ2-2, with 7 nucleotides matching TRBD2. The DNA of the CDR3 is TGTGCCAGCAGCGGGGGGTTAGGGAGCACCGGGGAGCTGTTTTTT. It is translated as CASSGGLGSTGELFF.